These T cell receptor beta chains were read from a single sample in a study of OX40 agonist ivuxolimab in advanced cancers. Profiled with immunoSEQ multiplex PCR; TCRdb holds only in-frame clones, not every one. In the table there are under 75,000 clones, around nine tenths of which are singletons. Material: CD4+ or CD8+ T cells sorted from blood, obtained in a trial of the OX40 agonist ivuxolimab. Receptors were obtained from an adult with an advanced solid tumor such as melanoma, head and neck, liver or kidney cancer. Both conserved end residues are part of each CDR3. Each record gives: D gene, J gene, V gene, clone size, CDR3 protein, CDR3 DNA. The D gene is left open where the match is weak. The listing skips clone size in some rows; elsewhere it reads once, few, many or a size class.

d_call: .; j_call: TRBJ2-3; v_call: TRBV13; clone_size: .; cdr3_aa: CASSPTGGSDTQYF; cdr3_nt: TGTGCCAGCAGCCCTACTGGGGGTTCAGATACGCAGTATTTT
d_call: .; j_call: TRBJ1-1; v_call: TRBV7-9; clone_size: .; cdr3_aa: CASSLPQIKAFF; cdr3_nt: TGTGCCAGCAGCTTACCCCAGATTAAAGCTTTCTTT
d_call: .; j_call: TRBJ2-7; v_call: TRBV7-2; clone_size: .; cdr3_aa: CASSFLPYEQYF; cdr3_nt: TGTGCCAGCAGCTTCCTCCCCTACGAGCAGTACTTC
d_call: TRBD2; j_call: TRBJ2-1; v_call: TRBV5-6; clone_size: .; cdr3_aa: CASSPFGAGESYNEQFF; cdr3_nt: TGTGCCAGCAGCCCGTTTGGTGCGGGAGAGTCCTACAATGAGCAGTTCTTC
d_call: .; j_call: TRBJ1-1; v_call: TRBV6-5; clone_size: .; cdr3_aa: CASSYWGGDTEAFF; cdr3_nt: TGTGCCAGCAGTTACTGGGGGGGGGACACTGAAGCTTTCTTT
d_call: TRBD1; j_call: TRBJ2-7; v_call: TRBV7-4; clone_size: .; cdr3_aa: CASSLHPNKPGTGSNEQYF; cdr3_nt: TGTGCCAGCAGCTTACACCCAAATAAGCCCGGGACAGGATCTAACGAGCAGTACTTC
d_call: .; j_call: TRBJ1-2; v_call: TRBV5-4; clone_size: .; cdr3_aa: CASSTILGAQGYTF; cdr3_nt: TGTGCCAGCAGCACCATCCTAGGGGCGCAGGGCTACACCTTC
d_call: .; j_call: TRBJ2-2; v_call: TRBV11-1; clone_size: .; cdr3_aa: CASSLGGREGNTGELFF; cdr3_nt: TGTGCCAGCAGCTTAGGCGGTCGGGAAGGGAACACCGGGGAGCTGTTTTTT
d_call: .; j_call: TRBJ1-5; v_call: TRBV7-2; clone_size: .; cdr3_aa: CASSLGQPGNQPQHF; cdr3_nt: TGTGCCAGCAGCCTTGGACAGCCCGGTAATCAGCCCCAGCATTTT
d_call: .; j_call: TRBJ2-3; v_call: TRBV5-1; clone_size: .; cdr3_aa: CASSPGTLDTDTQYF; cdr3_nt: TGCGCCAGCAGCCCGGGGACATTAGACACAGATACGCAGTATTTT
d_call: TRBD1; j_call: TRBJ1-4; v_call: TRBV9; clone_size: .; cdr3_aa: CASSVPGGGEKLFF; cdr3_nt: TGTGCCAGCAGCGTTCCAGGGGGAGGAGAAAAACTGTTTTTT
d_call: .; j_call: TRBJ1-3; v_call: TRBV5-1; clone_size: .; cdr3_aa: CASSPDGYSGNTIYF; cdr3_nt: TGCGCCAGCAGCCCTGACGGATACTCTGGAAACACCATATATTTT
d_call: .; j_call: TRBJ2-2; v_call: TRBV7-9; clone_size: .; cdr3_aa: CASSLGTGELFF; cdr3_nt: TGTGCCAGCAGCTTGGGGACCGGGGAGCTGTTTTTT
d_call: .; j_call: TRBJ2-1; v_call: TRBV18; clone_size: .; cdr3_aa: CASSPPGYYNEQFF; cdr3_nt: TGTGCCAGCTCACCACCGGGGTACTACAATGAGCAGTTCTTC
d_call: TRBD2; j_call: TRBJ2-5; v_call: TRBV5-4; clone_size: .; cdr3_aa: CASSSPVAGGRETQYF; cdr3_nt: TGTGCCAGCAGCTCCCCTGTAGCGGGAGGGCGAGAGACCCAGTACTTC
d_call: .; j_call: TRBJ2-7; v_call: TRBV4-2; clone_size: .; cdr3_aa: CASSQVASDSYEQYF; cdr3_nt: TGTGCCAGCAGCCAAGTGGCGTCGGATTCCTACGAGCAGTACTTC
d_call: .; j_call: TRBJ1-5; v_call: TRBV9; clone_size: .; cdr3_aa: CASSPDGRNQPQHF; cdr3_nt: TGTGCCAGCAGCCCGGACGGACGCAATCAGCCCCAGCATTTT
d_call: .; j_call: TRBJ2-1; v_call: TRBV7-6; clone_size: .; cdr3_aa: CASSLKGQYNEQFF; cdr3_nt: TGTGCCAGCAGCTTAAAAGGACAGTACAATGAGCAGTTCTTC
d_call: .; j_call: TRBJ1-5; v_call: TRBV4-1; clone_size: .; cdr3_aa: CASSQALRGGFTQPQHF; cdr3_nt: TGCGCCAGCAGCCAAGCCCTTAGGGGGGGCTTTACTCAGCCCCAGCATTTT
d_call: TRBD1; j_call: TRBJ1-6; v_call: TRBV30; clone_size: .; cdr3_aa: CAWIKSRPTGVNSPLHF; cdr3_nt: TGTGCCTGGATCAAGAGTCGTCCGACAGGGGTTAATTCACCCCTCCACTTT
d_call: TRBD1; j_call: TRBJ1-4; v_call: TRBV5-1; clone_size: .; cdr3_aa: CASSPFLGQGRHEKLFF; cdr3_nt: TGCGCCAGCAGCCCCTTCCTGGGACAGGGGCGGCACGAAAAACTGTTTTTT
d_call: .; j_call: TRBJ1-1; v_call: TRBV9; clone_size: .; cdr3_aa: CASSLTPGPYDTEAFF; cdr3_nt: TGTGCCAGCAGCCTTACCCCGGGACCCTACGACACTGAAGCTTTCTTT
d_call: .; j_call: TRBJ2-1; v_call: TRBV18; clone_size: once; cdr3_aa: CASSPPKREQFF; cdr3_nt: TGTGCCAGCTCTCCCCCAAAGCGTGAGCAGTTCTTC
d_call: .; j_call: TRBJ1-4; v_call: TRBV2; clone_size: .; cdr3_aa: CASSATLVKLFF; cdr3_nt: TGTGCCAGCAGTGCTACATTGGTAAAACTGTTTTTT
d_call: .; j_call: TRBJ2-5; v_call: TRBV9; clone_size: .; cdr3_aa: CASSGAPLRGGVETQYF; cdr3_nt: TGTGCCAGCAGCGGCGCGCCCCTCAGGGGGGGCGTGGAGACCCAGTACTTC
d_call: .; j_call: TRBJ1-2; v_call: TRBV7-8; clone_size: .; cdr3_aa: CASSLGSGGAGYGYTF; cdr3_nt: TGTGCCAGCAGCTTAGGGTCGGGGGGGGCTGGCTATGGCTACACCTTC
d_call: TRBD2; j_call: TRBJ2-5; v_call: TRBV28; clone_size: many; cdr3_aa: CASSFQGLAGGGTQYF; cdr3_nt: TGTGCCAGCAGTTTCCAGGGACTAGCGGGAGGGGGGACCCAGTACTTC
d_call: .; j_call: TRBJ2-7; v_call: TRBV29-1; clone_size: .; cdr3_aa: CSVEDPSGTSYEQYF; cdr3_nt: TGCAGCGTTGAAGACCCGTCCGGGACTTCGTACGAGCAGTACTTC
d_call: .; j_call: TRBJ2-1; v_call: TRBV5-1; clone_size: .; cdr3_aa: CASSTGTSVDEQFF; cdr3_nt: TGCGCCAGCAGCACTGGGACTTCGGTAGATGAGCAGTTCTTC
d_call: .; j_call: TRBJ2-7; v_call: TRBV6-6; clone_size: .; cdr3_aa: CASSLIAVAYEQYF; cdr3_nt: TGTGCCAGCAGTCTAATAGCGGTGGCCTACGAGCAGTACTTC
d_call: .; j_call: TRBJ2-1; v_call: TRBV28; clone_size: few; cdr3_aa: CASSFFSRSDEQFF; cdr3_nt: TGTGCCAGCAGTTTTTTTTCGAGGAGCGATGAGCAGTTCTTC
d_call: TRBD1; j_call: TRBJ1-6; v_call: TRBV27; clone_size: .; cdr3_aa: CASSRDRAVNSPLHF; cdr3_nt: TGTGCCAGCAGCCGCGACAGGGCGGTCAATTCACCCCTCCACTTT
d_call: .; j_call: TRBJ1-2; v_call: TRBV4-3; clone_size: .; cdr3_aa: CASSQGLIGGYTF; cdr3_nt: TGCGCCAGCAGCCAAGGACTAATTGGTGGCTACACCTTC
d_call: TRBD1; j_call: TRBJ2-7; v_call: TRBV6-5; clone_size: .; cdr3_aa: CASSRNGQGNYEQYF; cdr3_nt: TGTGCCAGCAGTAGGAACGGACAGGGGAACTACGAGCAGTACTTC
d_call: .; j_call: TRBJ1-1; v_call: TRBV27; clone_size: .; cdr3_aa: CASSLSRWEEAFF; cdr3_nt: TGTGCCAGCAGTTTATCGAGGTGGGAGGAAGCTTTCTTT
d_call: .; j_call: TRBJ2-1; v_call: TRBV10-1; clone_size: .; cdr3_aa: CASSGSGGPRSEQFF; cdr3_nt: TGCGCCAGCAGTGGTTCGGGGGGCCCTCGAAGTGAGCAGTTCTTC
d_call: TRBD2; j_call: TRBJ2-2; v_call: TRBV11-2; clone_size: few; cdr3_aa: CASSLVAGSTGELFF; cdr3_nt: TGTGCCAGCAGCTTAGTAGCGGGGAGCACCGGGGAGCTGTTTTTT
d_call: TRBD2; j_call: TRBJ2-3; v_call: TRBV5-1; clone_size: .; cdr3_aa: CASSLGLASPDTQYF; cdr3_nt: TGCGCCAGCAGCTTGGGACTAGCGTCCCCAGATACGCAGTATTTT
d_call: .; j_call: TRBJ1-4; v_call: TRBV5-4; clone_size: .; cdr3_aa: CASSLPSGGREKLFF; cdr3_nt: TGTGCCAGCAGCTTGCCGTCAGGAGGCAGAGAAAAACTGTTTTTT
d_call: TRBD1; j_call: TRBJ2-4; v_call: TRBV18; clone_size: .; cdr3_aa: CASSPKRRGLSSNIQYF; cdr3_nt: TGTGCCAGCTCACCAAAGCGCAGGGGGTTAAGTAGTAACATTCAGTACTTC
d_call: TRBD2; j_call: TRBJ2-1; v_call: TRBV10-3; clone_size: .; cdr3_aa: CAISEAKGGTHEQFF; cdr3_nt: TGTGCCATCAGTGAGGCTAAGGGAGGGACGCATGAGCAGTTCTTC
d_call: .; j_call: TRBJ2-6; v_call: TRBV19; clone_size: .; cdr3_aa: CASSMVGPGANVLTF; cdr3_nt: TGTGCCAGTAGTATGGTAGGGCCTGGGGCCAACGTCCTGACTTTC
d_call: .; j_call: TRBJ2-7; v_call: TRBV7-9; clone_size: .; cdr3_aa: CASSSHRAQRVYEQYF; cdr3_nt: TGTGCCAGCAGCTCACATCGGGCCCAGAGGGTATACGAGCAGTACTTC
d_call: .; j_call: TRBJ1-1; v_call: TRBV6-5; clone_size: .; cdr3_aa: CASSPPLGRKAFF; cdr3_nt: TGTGCCAGCAGTCCACCCCTCGGCAGGAAGGCTTTCTTT
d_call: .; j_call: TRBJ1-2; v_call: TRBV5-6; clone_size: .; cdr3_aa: CASSLGGPYGYTF; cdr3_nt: TGTGCCAGCAGCTTGGGGGGACCTTATGGCTACACCTTC
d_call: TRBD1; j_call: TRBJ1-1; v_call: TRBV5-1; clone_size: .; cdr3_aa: CASRGQAMNTEAFF; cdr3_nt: TGCGCCAGCAGAGGACAGGCGATGAACACTGAAGCTTTCTTT
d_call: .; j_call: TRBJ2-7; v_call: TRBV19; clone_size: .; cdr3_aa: CASSAGQFFNEQYF; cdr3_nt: TGTGCCAGTAGTGCAGGACAGTTTTTCAACGAGCAGTACTTC
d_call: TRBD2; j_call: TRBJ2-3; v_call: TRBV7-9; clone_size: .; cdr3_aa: CASSPEQAGADTQYF; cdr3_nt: TGTGCCAGCAGCCCTGAGCAGGCGGGGGCAGATACGCAGTATTTT
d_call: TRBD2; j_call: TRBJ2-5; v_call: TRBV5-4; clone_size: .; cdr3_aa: CASSLPPRTGGTQYF; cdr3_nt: TGTGCCAGCAGCTTACCCCCAAGGACGGGGGGGACCCAGTACTTC
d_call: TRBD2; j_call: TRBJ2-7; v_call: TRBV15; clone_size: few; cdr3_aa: CATSRELAGGSDEQYF; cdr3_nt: TGTGCCACCAGCAGAGAACTAGCGGGGGGCAGCGACGAGCAGTACTTC
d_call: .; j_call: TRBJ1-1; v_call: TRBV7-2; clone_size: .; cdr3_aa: CASSLGGGRNTEAFF; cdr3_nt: TGTGCCAGCAGCTTAGGTGGCGGGCGAAACACTGAAGCTTTCTTT
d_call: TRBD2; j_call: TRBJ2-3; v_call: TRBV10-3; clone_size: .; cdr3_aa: CAISGTSGRRLTDTQYF; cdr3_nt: TGTGCCATCAGCGGGACTAGCGGGAGGAGATTGACAGATACGCAGTATTTT
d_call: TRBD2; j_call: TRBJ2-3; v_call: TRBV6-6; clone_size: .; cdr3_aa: CASRASGGTDTQYF; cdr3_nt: TGTGCCAGCAGGGCTAGCGGGGGCACAGATACGCAGTATTTT